The text below deals with one TCR beta chain. The antigen remains undetermined. This entry comes from a study of cytomegalovirus exposure and HLA in healthy donors. As for the study in general: Roughly 85 million unique TCRs from HLA-typed donors made up an early data release.

Whole-study results and caveats: TCR beta chain V- and J-gene trimming was linked, in a later analysis, to a missense variant in DCLRE1C. Most TCR beta V segments were productive about 87% or about 30% of the time in an earlier analysis.

A multiplex PCR was run with 60 Vbeta primers and 13 Jbeta primers. Sequenced by immunoSEQ multiplex PCR; TCRdb stores in-frame clones only, minus some. The sample records roughly 120,000 clones, 80% being singletons. Trimming shortened V by 3 bases and J by 5 bases, and 8 bases separated the two germline ends. CDR3 length equals 13 residues. Germline V gene sequence: CDR1 LNHDA, CDR2 SQIVND (reference sequence). Each donor's status was that of a healthy bone marrow donor. The material sequenced was PBMCs. The chain has TRBV19 and TRBJ1-5; D gene uncertain. This sequence originates from a man under 40 in good health and CMV-seronegative. The CDR3 DNA is TGTGCCAGTAGTATGAATGGAGATCAGCCCCAGCATTTT. This codes for CASSMNGDQPQHF.